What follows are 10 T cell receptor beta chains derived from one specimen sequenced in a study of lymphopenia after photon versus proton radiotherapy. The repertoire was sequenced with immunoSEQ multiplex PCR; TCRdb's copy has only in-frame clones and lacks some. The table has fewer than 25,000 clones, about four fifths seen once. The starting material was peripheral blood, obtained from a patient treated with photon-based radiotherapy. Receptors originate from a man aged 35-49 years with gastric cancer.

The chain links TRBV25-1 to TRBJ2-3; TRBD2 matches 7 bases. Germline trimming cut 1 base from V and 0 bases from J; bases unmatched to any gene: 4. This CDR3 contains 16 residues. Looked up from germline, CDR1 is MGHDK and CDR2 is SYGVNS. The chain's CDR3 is CASSELWGGSTDTQYF. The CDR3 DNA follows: TGTGCCAGCAGTGAATTATGGGGGGGTAGCACAGATACGCAGTATTTT.

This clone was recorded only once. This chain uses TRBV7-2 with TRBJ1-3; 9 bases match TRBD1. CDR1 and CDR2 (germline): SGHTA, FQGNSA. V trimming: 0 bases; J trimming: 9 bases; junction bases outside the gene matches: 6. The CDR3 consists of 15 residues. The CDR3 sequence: CASSLAGQGRSTIYF. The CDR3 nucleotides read TGTGCCAGCAGCTTAGCGGGACAGGGCAGAAGCACCATATATTTT.

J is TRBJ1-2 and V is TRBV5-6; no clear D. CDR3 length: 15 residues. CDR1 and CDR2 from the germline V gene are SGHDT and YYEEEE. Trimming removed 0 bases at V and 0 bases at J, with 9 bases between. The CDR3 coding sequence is TGTGCCAGCAGCTTGGGCAGAGTCCCTAACTATGGCTACACCTTC. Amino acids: CASSLGRVPNYGYTF.

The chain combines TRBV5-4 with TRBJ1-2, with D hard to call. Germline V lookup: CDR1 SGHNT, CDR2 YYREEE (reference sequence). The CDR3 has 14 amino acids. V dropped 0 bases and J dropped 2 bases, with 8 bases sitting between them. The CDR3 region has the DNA TGTGCCAGCAGCTTGGCCGGCCAGAACTATGGCTACACCTTC. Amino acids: CASSLAGQNYGYTF.

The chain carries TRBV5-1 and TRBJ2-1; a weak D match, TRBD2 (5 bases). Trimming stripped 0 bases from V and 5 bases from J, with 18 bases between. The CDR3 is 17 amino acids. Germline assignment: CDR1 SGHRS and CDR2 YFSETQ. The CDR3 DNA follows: TGCGCCAGCAGCTTGGGTTCCGGGGTGAAACTTGACAATGAGCAGTTCTTC. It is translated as CASSLGSGVKLDNEQFF. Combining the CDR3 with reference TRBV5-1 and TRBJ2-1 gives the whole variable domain KAGVTQTPRYLIKTRGQQVTLSCSPISGHRSVSWYQQTPGQGLQFLFEYFSETQRNKGNFPGRFSGRQFSNSRSEMNVSTLELGDSALYLCASSLGSGVKLDNEQFFGPGTRLTVL.

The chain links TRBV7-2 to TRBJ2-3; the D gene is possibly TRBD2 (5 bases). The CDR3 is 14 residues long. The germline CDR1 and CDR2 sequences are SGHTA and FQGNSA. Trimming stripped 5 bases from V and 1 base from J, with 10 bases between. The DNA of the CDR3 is TGTGCCAGCAGCCTTGTGAGGGGCACAGATACGCAGTATTTT. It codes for CASSLVRGTDTQYF.

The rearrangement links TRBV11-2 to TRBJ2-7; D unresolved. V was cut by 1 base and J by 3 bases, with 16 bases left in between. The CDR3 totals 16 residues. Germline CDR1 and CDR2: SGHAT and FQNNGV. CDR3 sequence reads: CASSLGGRVGIYEQYF. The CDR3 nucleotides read TGTGCCAGCAGCTTAGGAGGCCGGGTAGGGATCTACGAGCAGTACTTC.

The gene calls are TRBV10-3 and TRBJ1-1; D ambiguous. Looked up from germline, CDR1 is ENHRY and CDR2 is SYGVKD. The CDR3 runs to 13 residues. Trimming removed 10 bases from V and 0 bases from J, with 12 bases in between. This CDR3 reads CATKKDLNTEAFF. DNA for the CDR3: TGTGCCACCAAGAAGGACTTGAACACTGAAGCTTTCTTT.

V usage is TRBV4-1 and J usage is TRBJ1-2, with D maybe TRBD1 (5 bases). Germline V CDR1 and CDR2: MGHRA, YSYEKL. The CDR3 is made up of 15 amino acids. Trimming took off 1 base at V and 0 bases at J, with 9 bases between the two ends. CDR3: CASSQGGGPNYGYTF. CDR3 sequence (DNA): TGCGCCAGCAGCCAAGGGGGCGGTCCTAACTATGGCTACACCTTC.

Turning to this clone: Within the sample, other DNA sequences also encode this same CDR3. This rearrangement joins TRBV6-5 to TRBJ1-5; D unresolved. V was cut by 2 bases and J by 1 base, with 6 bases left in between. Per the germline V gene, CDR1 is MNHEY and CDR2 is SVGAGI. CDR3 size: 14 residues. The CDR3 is CASSYDPSNQPQHF. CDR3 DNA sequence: TGTGCCAGCAGTTACGACCCGAGCAATCAGCCCCAGCATTTT.